This TCR beta chain was sequenced during a study of T cells in Graves' hyperthyroidism and ophthalmopathy. As to this clonotype: This may arise from a read error, as a much more abundant clone is one base away.

The investigators amplified TCR beta CDR3 regions from RNA transcripts. In the first-round RT-PCR of the TCR CDR3, the HTBI primer set was used. A single record per CDR3 protein comes from TCRdb applying MiXCR to the multiplex PCR reads. The sample includes about 400,000 distinct CDR3 sequences, around 14% seen only once; the top ten take 11% to 15%. Germline CDR1 MNHNS, CDR2 SASEGT. This CDR3 contains 13 residues. The sequenced sample consisted of blood. This clonotype was obtained from a woman between 18 and 30 years old with Graves' hyperthyroidism. The J gene is TRBJ1-1, the V gene TRBV6-1; no clear D gene. The CDR3 bases are TGTGCCAGCAGCCCCCCGATGTGGTCTGAAGCTTCCTTT. Encoded protein: CASSPPMWSEASF.